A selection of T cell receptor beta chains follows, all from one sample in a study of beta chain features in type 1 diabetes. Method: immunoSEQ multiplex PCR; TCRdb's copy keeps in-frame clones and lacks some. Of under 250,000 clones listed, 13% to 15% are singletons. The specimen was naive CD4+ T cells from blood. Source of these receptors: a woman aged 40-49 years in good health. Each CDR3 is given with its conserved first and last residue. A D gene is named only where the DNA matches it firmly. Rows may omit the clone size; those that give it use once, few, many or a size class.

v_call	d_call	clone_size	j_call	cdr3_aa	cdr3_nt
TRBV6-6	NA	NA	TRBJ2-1	CASSPQAGPSYNEQFF	TGTGCCAGCAGTCCCCAAGCGGGCCCCTCCTACAATGAGCAGTTCTTC
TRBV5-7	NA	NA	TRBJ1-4	CASSLQQEGEKLFF	TGTGCCAGCAGCTTGCAACAGGAGGGGGAAAAACTGTTTTTT
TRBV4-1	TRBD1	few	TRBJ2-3	CASSQDPGTGFTDTQYF	TGCGCCAGCAGCCAAGATCCCGGGACAGGGTTCACAGATACGCAGTATTTT
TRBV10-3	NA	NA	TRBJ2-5	CAISAQQYEETQYF	TGTGCCATCAGCGCCCAACAGTACGAAGAGACCCAGTACTTC
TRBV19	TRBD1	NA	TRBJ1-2	CASSITTGFVDGYTF	TGTGCCAGTAGTATTACGACAGGGTTCGTCGATGGCTACACCTTC
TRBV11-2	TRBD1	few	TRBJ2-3	CASSLRQGRTDTQYF	TGTGCCAGCAGCCTCAGACAGGGGCGCACAGATACGCAGTATTTT
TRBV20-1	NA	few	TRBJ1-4	CSVGGREKLFF	TGCAGTGTTGGGGGGAGGGAAAAACTGTTTTTT
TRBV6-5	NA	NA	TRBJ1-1	CASSYGQGAFF	TGTGCCAGCAGTTACGGTCAGGGAGCTTTCTTT
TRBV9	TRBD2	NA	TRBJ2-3	CASSADMPAGGSTDTQYF	TGTGCCAGCAGCGCCGACATGCCAGCGGGGGGTAGCACAGATACGCAGTATTTT
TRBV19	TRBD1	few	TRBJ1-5	CASSIQGDSNQPQHF	TGTGCCAGTAGTATTCAGGGGGATAGCAATCAGCCCCAGCATTTT
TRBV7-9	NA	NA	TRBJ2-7	CASSLDRVPTYEQYF	TGTGCCAGCAGCTTAGACAGGGTCCCCACCTACGAGCAGTACTTC
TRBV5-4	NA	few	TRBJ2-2	CASSLGASGSTTGELFF	TGTGCCAGCAGCTTGGGCGCGAGCGGCTCAACCACCGGGGAGCTGTTTTTT
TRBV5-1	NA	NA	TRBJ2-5	CASSLEGMETQYF	TGCGCCAGCAGCTTGGAGGGGATGGAGACCCAGTACTTC
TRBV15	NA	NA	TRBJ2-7	CATSREGAYEQYF	TGTGCCACCAGCAGAGAGGGAGCTTACGAGCAGTACTTC
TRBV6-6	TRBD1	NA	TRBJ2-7	CASSYGQGRSYEQYF	TGTGCCAGCAGTTATGGACAGGGGAGGTCCTACGAGCAGTACTTC
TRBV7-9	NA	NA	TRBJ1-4	CAGGGGGEEKLFF	TGTGCCGGCGGAGGAGGAGGGGAAGAAAAACTGTTTTTT
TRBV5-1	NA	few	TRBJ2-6	CASSLADSGGGANVLTF	TGCGCCAGCAGCTTGGCCGACAGTGGCGGTGGGGCCAACGTCCTGACTTTC
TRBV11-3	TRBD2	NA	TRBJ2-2	CASSGSGGPLNTGELFF	TGTGCCAGCAGCGGCAGCGGGGGCCCCCTGAACACCGGGGAGCTGTTTTTT
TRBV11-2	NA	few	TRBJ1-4	CASSLVTGATNEKLFF	TGTGCCAGCAGCTTAGTTACGGGTGCAACTAATGAAAAACTGTTTTTT
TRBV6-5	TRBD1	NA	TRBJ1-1	CASREQGAAEAFF	TGTGCCAGCAGAGAGCAGGGGGCTGCTGAAGCTTTCTTT
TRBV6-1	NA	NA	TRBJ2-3	CASSQLGGGVDTQYF	TGTGCCAGCAGTCAGCTCGGGGGAGGAGTAGATACGCAGTATTTT
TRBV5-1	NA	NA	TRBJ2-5	CASSPLGFTGETQYF	TGCGCCAGCAGCCCCCTAGGCTTTACGGGAGAGACCCAGTACTTC
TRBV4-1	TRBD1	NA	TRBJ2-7	CASSQDPLQGTGYEQYF	TGCGCCAGCAGCCAAGATCCCTTACAGGGGACAGGGTACGAGCAGTACTTC
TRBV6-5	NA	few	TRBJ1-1	CASSEAAVRTEAFF	TGTGCCAGCAGCGAGGCGGCCGTGAGAACTGAAGCTTTCTTT
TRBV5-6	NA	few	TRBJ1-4	CASSLISNEKLFF	TGTGCCAGCAGCTTGATCAGTAATGAAAAACTGTTTTTT
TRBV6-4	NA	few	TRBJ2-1	CASSDSYREGEQFF	TGTGCCAGCAGTGACTCATACAGGGAGGGTGAGCAGTTCTTC
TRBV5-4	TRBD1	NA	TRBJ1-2	CASSYIDRERGYTF	TGTGCCAGCAGCTATATAGACAGGGAGAGGGGCTACACCTTC
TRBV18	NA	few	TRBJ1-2	CASSTRTIDRVTGYTF	TGTGCCAGCTCAACCCGCACTATCGACAGAGTCACCGGCTACACCTTC
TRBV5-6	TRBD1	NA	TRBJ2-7	CASRSTGTAYEQYF	TGTGCCAGCAGATCTACCGGGACAGCCTACGAGCAGTACTTC
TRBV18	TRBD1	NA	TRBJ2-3	CASSPTGQGSDTQYF	TGTGCCAGCTCACCGACGGGACAGGGGTCAGATACGCAGTATTTT
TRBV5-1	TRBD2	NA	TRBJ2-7	CASSPGLAGGLSYEQYF	TGCGCCAGCAGCCCGGGTCTAGCGGGGGGCCTCTCCTACGAGCAGTACTTC
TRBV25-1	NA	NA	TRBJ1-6	CASRRAEGGYGPLHF	TGTGCCAGCAGGAGGGCCGAGGGAGGGTACGGACCCCTCCACTTT
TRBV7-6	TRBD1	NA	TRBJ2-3	CASSYDRAPDTQYF	TGTGCCAGCAGCTACGACAGGGCCCCAGATACGCAGTATTTT
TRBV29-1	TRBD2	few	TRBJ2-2	CSVEGTSGGAGGELFF	TGCAGCGTCGAAGGGACTAGCGGGGGGGCCGGCGGGGAGCTGTTTTTT
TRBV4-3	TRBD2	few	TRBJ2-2	CASSQDLTSGTSNTGELFF	TGCGCCAGCAGCCAAGATTTAACTAGCGGAACTTCGAACACCGGGGAGCTGTTTTTT
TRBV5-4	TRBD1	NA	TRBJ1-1	CASSPLTGAGEAFF	TGTGCCAGCAGCCCATTGACAGGGGCCGGTGAAGCTTTCTTT
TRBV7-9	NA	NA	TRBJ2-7	CASSPLKGTPYEQYF	TGTGCCAGCAGCCCCCTAAAAGGGACTCCCTACGAGCAGTACTTC
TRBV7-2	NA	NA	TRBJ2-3	CASSFVNRVSTDTQYF	TGTGCCAGCAGCTTTGTCAACCGGGTTAGCACAGATACGCAGTATTTT
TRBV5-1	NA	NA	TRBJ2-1	CASSLATMSEQFF	TGCGCCAGCAGCTTGGCTACGATGTCCGAGCAGTTCTTC
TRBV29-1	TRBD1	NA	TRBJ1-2	CSVHGQGKGYTF	TGCAGCGTCCATGGACAGGGAAAAGGCTACACCTTC
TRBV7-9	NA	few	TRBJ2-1	CASSEAGTWTNEQFF	TGTGCCAGCAGCGAAGCCGGGACTTGGACCAATGAGCAGTTCTTC
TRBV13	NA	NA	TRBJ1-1	CASSSSLAGTTNTEAFF	TGTGCCAGCAGCTCATCGTTGGCCGGGACAACGAACACTGAAGCTTTCTTT